A single sample is the source of the 5 T cell receptor beta chains below, sequenced in a study of shared clonotypes between healthy human individuals. The protocol was immunoSEQ multiplex PCR, while the TCRdb copy is restricted to in-frame clones and leaves out a portion. The sample has 2 million to 2.5 million clones; around 95% are singletons. The sample was naive CD4+ T cells sorted from blood. Noted subset: CD45RA+ positively selected. The receptors stem from a man aged 18 to 35 in good health.

The V and J genes are TRBV10-2 and TRBJ2-7, with 9 nucleotides matching TRBD1. V dropped 5 bases and J dropped 3; count of bases not matched to a gene: 5. The CDR3 contains 14 residues. CDR1 and CDR2 from the germline V gene are WSHSY and SAAADI. In DNA form, the CDR3 reads TGCGCCAGCAGTTCTCCGGGACAGGGCTACGAGCAGTACTTC. Translated: CASSSPGQGYEQYF.

V gene TRBV7-2 combines with J gene TRBJ1-2, with 7 positions matching TRBD1. Per germline, CDR1 SGHTA and CDR2 FQGNSA. The CDR3 covers 13 residues. V lost 5 bases, J lost 0 bases, and 0 bases stayed unmatched. The CDR3 DNA follows: TGTGCCAGCAGCACAGGGGCTAACTATGGCTACACCTTC. This gives the protein CASSTGANYGYTF.

The V and J genes are TRBV18 and TRBJ1-4; TRBD1 is a possible D gene (5 bases). This CDR3 contains 16 residues. Germline V gene sequence: CDR1 KGHSH, CDR2 LQKENI. Trimming took off 5 bases at V and 0 bases at J, with 13 bases between the two ends. CDR3 amino acids: CASSANQGATNEKLFF. The CDR3 coding sequence is TGTGCCAGCTCAGCAAACCAGGGTGCAACTAATGAAAAACTGTTTTTT.

This clone has only one observation. The rearrangement uses TRBV6-5 and TRBJ2-5; TRBD2 matches 12 bases. The CDR3 is made up of 14 amino acids. Germline V CDR1 and CDR2: MNHEY, SVGAGI. Trimming at V came to 4 bases and at J to 6 bases, leaving 3 bases not matched to a gene. CDR3 coding DNA: TGTGCCAGCAGTTTGACTAGCGGGAGACAGACCCAGTACTTC. Translated: CASSLTSGRQTQYF.

The chain carries TRBV7-2 and TRBJ2-3, with 14 bases identical to TRBD2. CDR3 length equals 15 residues. Germline lookup yields CDR1 SGHTA and CDR2 FQGNSA. The trim removed 5 bases at V and 9 bases at J, leaving 7 bases unmatched. CDR3 nucleotide sequence: TGTGCCAGCAGCCACGGGACTAGCGGGAGCGAGACGCAGTATTTT. It encodes CASSHGTSGSETQYF.